A selection of T cell receptor beta chains follows, all from one sample in a study of T cell repertoires and Cas9 in healthy adults. Produced via immunoSEQ multiplex PCR; TCRdb's table is partial and in-frame only. Among 11,000 to 15,000 clones listed, approximately 92% were seen once. Input material: Tregs (CD4+, CD25+, CD127-, CD137-, CD154-) from PBMCs; culture status not recorded. These TCRs come from a human donor in good health. Both conserved end residues are part of each CDR3. Each record gives: D gene, clone size, J gene, V gene, CDR3 DNA, CDR3 protein. D genes are given only for firm matches. The size field is filled for only some rows; it gives once, few, many or a size class.

>.|.|TRBJ1-6|TRBV7-9
TGTGCCAGCAGCTCTTCCGGGACCGGGATATCTAATTCACCCCTCCACTTT
CASSSSGTGISNSPLHF
>TRBD2|.|TRBJ2-1|TRBV9
TGTGCCAGCAGCGACCGGGACTATACTTACAATGAGCAGTTCTTC
CASSDRDYTYNEQFF
>TRBD2|once|TRBJ2-3|TRBV28
TGTGCCAGCAGTTGGGGGGGACTAGCGGGAGGGCCGAAGTATTTT
CASSWGGLAGGPKYF
>TRBD2|.|TRBJ2-1|TRBV6-1
TGTGCCAGCAGGCATGGACTAGCGGGTTACAATGAGCAGTTCTTC
CASRHGLAGYNEQFF
>TRBD1|.|TRBJ2-7|TRBV19
TGTGCCAGTAGACCTGGACAGGGGCGATACGAGCAGTACTTC
CASRPGQGRYEQYF
>TRBD1|.|TRBJ1-4|TRBV18
TGTGCCAGCTCACTAATCCAGGGGGTGGATGAAAAACTGTTTTTT
CASSLIQGVDEKLFF
>.|.|TRBJ1-3|TRBV19
TGTGCCAGTAGACCTCAGGGCCCGGTGGAAAACACCATATATTTT
CASRPQGPVENTIYF
>.|.|TRBJ1-5|TRBV15
TGTGCCACCAGCAGAGATGGATATGGAAATCAGCCCCAGCATTTT
CATSRDGYGNQPQHF
>.|.|TRBJ2-3|TRBV29-1
TGCAGCGTTCCGGGACCACCTTTGAATGAGCTAGATACGCAGTATTTT
CSVPGPPLNELDTQYF
>TRBD2|.|TRBJ2-5|TRBV5-1
TGCGCCAGCAGCCCACTCGCCCGGGGGGGCTGGGAGACCCAGTACTTC
CASSPLARGGWETQYF
>.|.|TRBJ2-1|TRBV10-3
TGTGCCATCAGTGAGTCGTTAGGGACTCGGAATGAGCAGTTCTTC
CAISESLGTRNEQFF
>.|.|TRBJ1-2|TRBV6-5
TGTGCCAGCAGTTCCCGGGCCCCTACTAGGTATGGCTACACCTTC
CASSSRAPTRYGYTF
>.|once|TRBJ2-3|TRBV7-2
TGTGCCAGCAGCTTCCCCCGGACAGGCACAGATACGCAGTATTTT
CASSFPRTGTDTQYF
>.|.|TRBJ2-3|TRBV9
TGTGCCAGCAGCGTAAGTCCCGAGGTAGATACGCAGTATTTT
CASSVSPEVDTQYF
>.|.|TRBJ2-7|TRBV7-7
TGTGCCAGCAGCTCTCCTCAGAACAGGGCCTACGAGCAGTACTTC
CASSSPQNRAYEQYF
>.|.|TRBJ1-4|TRBV10-3
TGTGCCATCAGTGTTCAGTATAATGAAAAACTGTTTTTT
CAISVQYNEKLFF
>TRBD1|.|TRBJ1-1|TRBV5-6
TGTGCCAGCAGTATCAAGCTGGGCAGGGGGATGAACACTGAAGCTTTCTTT
CASSIKLGRGMNTEAFF
>.|.|TRBJ2-3|TRBV9
TGTGCCAGCAGCGTTTCCACAGATACGCAGTATTTT
CASSVSTDTQYF
>.|.|TRBJ1-6|TRBV14
TGTGCCAGACAGGACAGCTCCTATAATTCACCCCTCCACTTT
CARQDSSYNSPLHF
>.|.|TRBJ1-1|TRBV5-6
TGTGCCAGCAGCCCAGGGAACCCGAACCCTGAAGCTTTCTTT
CASSPGNPNPEAFF